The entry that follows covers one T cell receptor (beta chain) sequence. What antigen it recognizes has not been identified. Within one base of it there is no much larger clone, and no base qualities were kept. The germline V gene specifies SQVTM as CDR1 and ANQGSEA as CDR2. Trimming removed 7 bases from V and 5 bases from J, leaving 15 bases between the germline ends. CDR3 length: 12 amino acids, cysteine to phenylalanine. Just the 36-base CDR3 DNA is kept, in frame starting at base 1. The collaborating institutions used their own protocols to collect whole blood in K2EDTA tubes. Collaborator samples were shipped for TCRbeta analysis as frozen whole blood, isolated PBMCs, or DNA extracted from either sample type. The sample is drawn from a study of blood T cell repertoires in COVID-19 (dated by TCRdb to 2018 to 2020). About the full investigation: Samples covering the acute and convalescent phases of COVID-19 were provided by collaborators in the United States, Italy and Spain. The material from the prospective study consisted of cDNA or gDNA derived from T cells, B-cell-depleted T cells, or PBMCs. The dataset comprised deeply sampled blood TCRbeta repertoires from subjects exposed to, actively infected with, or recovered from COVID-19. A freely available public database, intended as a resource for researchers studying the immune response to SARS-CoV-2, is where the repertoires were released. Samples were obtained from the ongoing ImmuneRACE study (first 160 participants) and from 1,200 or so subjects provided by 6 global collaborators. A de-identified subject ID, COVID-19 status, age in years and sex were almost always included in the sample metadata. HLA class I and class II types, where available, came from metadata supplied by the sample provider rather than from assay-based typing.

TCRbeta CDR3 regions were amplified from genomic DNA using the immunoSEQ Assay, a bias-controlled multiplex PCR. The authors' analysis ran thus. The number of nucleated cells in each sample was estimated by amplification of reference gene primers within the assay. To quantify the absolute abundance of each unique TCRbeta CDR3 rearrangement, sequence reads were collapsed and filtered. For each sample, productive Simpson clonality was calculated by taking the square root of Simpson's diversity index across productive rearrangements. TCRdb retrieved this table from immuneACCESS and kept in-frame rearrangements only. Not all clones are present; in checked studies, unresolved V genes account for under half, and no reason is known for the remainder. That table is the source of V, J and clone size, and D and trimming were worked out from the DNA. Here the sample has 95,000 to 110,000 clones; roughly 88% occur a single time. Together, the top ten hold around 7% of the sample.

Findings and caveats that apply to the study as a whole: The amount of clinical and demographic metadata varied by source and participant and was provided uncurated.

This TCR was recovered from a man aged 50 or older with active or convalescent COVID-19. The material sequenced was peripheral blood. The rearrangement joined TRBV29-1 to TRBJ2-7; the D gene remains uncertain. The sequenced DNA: TGCAGCGCCTACGGGTCTCCCAACGAGCAGTACTTC. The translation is CSAYGSPNEQYF.